One and the same sample provided the 14 T cell receptor beta chains below, sequenced in a study of T-cell memory formation after mild COVID-19. Each CDR3 protein is one row after TCRdb ran MiXCR on the 5' RACE reads. The data show about 270,000 distinct CDR3 sequences, 16% seen once. The sample taken for sequencing was PBMCs or a T cell subset sorted from them (not recorded which). These receptors were obtained from a man between 18 and 35 years old who had mild COVID-19 (a few samples of this study predate the infection). Cell type and time point are not known.

J is TRBJ2-4 and V is TRBV3-1; D possibly corresponds to TRBD1 (5 bases). V was pared by 5 bases and J by 1 base, with 12 bases between. This CDR3 has 15 amino acids. Per germline, CDR1 LGHDT and CDR2 YNNKEL (reference sequence). CDR3 DNA: TGTGCCAGCAGCTACCAGGGCTCTGCCAAAAACATTCAGTACTTC. As protein: CASSYQGSAKNIQYF.

This clonotype was recorded a few times. This chain connects TRBV28 to TRBJ1-2, with 8 bases matching TRBD1. The CDR3 sequence is 13 residues long. V lost 2 bases, J lost 7 bases, and 3 bases stayed unmatched. Germline-derived CDR1 and CDR2 are MDHEN and SYDVKM. The CDR3 is CASSLQGARGYTF. In DNA form, the CDR3 reads TGTGCCAGCAGTTTACAGGGGGCGCGTGGCTACACCTTC.

The V and J genes are TRBV4-3 and TRBJ2-5; TRBD2 agrees at 10 bases. Germline loops: CDR1 LGHNA, CDR2 YSLEER. This CDR3 has 14 amino acids. V dropped 6 bases and J dropped 5; count of bases not matched to a gene: 6. In DNA form, the CDR3 reads TGCGCCAGCAGGCATCTAGCGGGGGACGAGACCCAGTACTTC. Protein sequence: CASRHLAGDETQYF.

This chain uses TRBV4-1 with TRBJ2-1; TRBD1 or TRBD2 may be the D gene (5 bases each). Trimming cost V 5 bases and J 4 bases, with 18 bases left between them. CDR1 and CDR2 (germline): MGHRA, YSYEKL. The CDR3 has 16 residues. This chain's CDR3 is CASSSPLRGVYNEQFF. The CDR3 nucleotides read TGCGCCAGCAGCTCACCCCTTAGGGGAGTATACAATGAGCAGTTCTTC.

The gene calls are TRBV5-6 and TRBJ1-4; 11 bases are shared with TRBD1. Unmatched junction bases numbered 0, after V lost 3 bases and J lost 2 bases. The CDR3 covers 15 residues. Germline CDR1 and CDR2: SGHDT and YYEEEE. The CDR3, as DNA: TGTGCCAGCAGCTGGACAGGGGGCACTAATGAAAAACTGTTTTTT. Amino acids: CASSWTGGTNEKLFF.

The chain is built from TRBV3-1 and TRBJ1-2, with 8 positions matching TRBD1. V trimming: 3 bases; J trimming: 2 bases; junction bases outside the gene matches: 2. The CDR3 sequence is 14 residues long. Germline V CDR1 and CDR2: LGHDT, YNNKEL (reference sequence). CDR3 nucleotide sequence: TGTGCCAGCAGCCACGGACAGGGAAACTATGGCTACACCTTC. Translating it yields CASSHGQGNYGYTF.

The chain recombines TRBV30 with TRBJ1-1; D ambiguous. CDR3 length: 12 residues. Germline V gives CDR1 GTSNPN, CDR2 SVGIG (reference sequence). V was trimmed by 7 bases and J by 0 bases, leaving 9 bases between them. The CDR3 reads CALEGMNTEAFF. The DNA for the CDR3 is TGTGCCTTAGAGGGAATGAACACTGAAGCTTTCTTT.

This clonotype was observed a handful of times. The chain joins TRBV7-3 to TRBJ2-1; possibly TRBD2 for D (7 bases). Between the trimmed V and J ends, which lost 4 bases and 7 bases, there was a span of 20 bases. Germline V CDR1 and CDR2: SGHTA, FQGTGA. This CDR3 has 16 residues. This CDR3 reads CASSSSGRGAWNEQFF. The CDR3 DNA reads as TGTGCCAGCAGCTCTAGCGGTCGGGGGGCCTGGAATGAGCAGTTCTTC.

The V and J genes are TRBV2 and TRBJ2-7; tentatively, D is TRBD1 or TRBD2 (5 bases each). Trimming pared 5 bases from V and 5 bases from J, leaving 13 bases between. This CDR3 contains 13 residues. Germline V CDR1 and CDR2: SNHLY, FYNNEI. CDR3 nucleotide sequence: TGTGCCAGCAGTTTCGGGGCCAGGAACGAGCAGTACGTC. This encodes CASSFGARNEQYV.

This clonotype came up a few times. The chain joins TRBV25-1 to TRBJ2-7; D possibly corresponds to TRBD2 (5 bases). The CDR3 consists of 13 residues. CDR1 and CDR2 from the germline V gene are MGHDK and SYGVNS. The V end lost 4 bases, the J end lost 3 bases, and 10 bases lay between the germline ends. The CDR3 reads CASSAWRVYEQYF. CDR3 nucleotides: TGTGCCAGCAGTGCCTGGCGGGTCTACGAGCAGTACTTC.

This clonotype was observed a handful of times. This chain connects TRBV15 to TRBJ2-5; D gene unclear. The CDR3 spans 14 residues. Trimming took 1 base from V and 3 from J, leaving 9 bases between them. Germline V gives CDR1 LNHNV, CDR2 YYDKDF (reference sequence). The CDR3 DNA follows: TGTGCCACCAGCAGAGTAAGGGCGGAAGAGACCCAGTACTTC. This encodes CATSRVRAEETQYF.

The J gene is TRBJ2-5, the V gene TRBV5-1, with D unclear. Trimming removed 6 bases at V and 5 bases at J, with 14 bases between. The CDR3 is made up of 13 amino acids. Germline V gene sequence: CDR1 SGHRS, CDR2 YFSETQ. Written as DNA, the CDR3 is TGCGCCAGCAAACGCGGCCTAGGGGAGACCCAGTACTTC. Its protein is CASKRGLGETQYF.

This clonotype was detected once. The chain employs TRBV6-2 or TRBV6-3 and TRBJ1-4; D is uncertain. CDR1 and CDR2 from the germline V gene are MNHEY and SVGEGT. The CDR3 length is 12 residues. V was trimmed by 6 bases and J by 8 bases, leaving 10 bases between them. The chain's CDR3 is CASSRSKEKLFF. CDR3 nucleotides: TGTGCCAGCAGCCGTAGTAAGGAAAAACTGTTTTTT.

The table lists this clonotype with a few counts. The rearrangement uses TRBV7-2 and TRBJ2-1; D gene uncertain. The germline V gene has CDR1 SGHTA and CDR2 FQGNSA. This CDR3 is 15 amino acids long. Trimming shortened V by 0 bases and J by 0 bases, and 6 bases separated the two germline ends. This CDR3 reads CASSLALFSYNEQFF. CDR3 bases: TGTGCCAGCAGCTTAGCGCTCTTCTCCTACAATGAGCAGTTCTTC.